A selection of T cell receptor beta chains follows, all from one sample in a study of control samples from healthy donors and cancer patients. Profiled with immunoSEQ multiplex PCR; TCRdb holds only in-frame clones, not every one. The sample has 95,000 to 130,000 clones; roughly 93% are singletons. The sequenced sample consisted of blood. The receptors were gathered from a man younger than 40 in good health. Both conserved end residues are part of each CDR3. A D gene is named only where the DNA matches it firmly. Not all rows give a size; the values are once, few, many and, for expanded clones, a class.

d_gene	v_gene	abundance	j_gene	CDR3aa	CDR3nt
NA	TRBV19	NA	TRBJ1-4	CASSFRREGGPTNEKLFF	TGTGCCAGTAGTTTCAGACGCGAGGGAGGACCAACTAATGAAAAACTGTTTTTT
NA	TRBV7-3	NA	TRBJ2-3	CASSLTLADTDTQYF	TGTGCCAGCAGCTTAACTTTAGCGGACACAGATACGCAGTATTTT
TRBD2	TRBV2	NA	TRBJ2-7	CASSDLMTSKGYEQYF	TGTGCCAGCAGCGACTTAATGACTAGCAAAGGCTACGAGCAGTACTTC
NA	TRBV19	NA	TRBJ1-4	CASTNRLEYGKLFF	TGTGCCAGCACTAATCGACTTGAGTATGGAAAACTGTTTTTT
NA	TRBV2	NA	TRBJ2-3	CASSTGEGTDTQYF	TGTGCCAGCTCCACGGGGGAGGGCACAGATACGCAGTATTTT
NA	TRBV4-1	NA	TRBJ2-7	CASSQDGRVGEQYF	TGCGCCAGCAGCCAAGATGGGCGAGTAGGAGAGCAGTACTTC
NA	TRBV15	NA	TRBJ2-2	CATSRESENTGELFF	TGTGCCACCAGCAGAGAGTCGGAGAACACCGGGGAGCTGTTTTTT
NA	TRBV7-6	NA	TRBJ2-7	CASSLDADYEQYF	TGTGCCAGCAGCTTAGATGCAGATTACGAGCAGTACTTC
NA	TRBV11-2	NA	TRBJ2-2	CASSFSSTGELFF	TGTGCCAGCAGCTTCTCATCCACCGGGGAGCTGTTTTTT
NA	TRBV6-4	NA	TRBJ1-1	CASSRESRGEAFF	TGTGCCAGCAGTCGGGAGTCAAGGGGTGAAGCTTTCTTT
NA	TRBV3-1/TRBV3-2	NA	TRBJ1-1	CASSQDQRGQLNTEAFF	TGTGCCAGCAGCCAAGATCAAAGGGGACAACTGAACACTGAAGCTTTCTTT
TRBD2	TRBV3-1/TRBV3-2	NA	TRBJ2-5	CASSQGDGGAVETQYF	TGTGCCAGCAGCCAAGGGGACGGGGGGGCCGTAGAGACCCAGTACTTC
NA	TRBV7-9	NA	TRBJ2-7	CASSQTGYEQYF	TGTGCCAGCAGCCAGACAGGCTACGAGCAGTACTTC
TRBD1	TRBV20-1	NA	TRBJ2-3	CSASPGTGEDTQYF	TGCAGTGCTAGTCCCGGGACAGGGGAGGATACGCAGTATTTT
NA	TRBV10-3	NA	TRBJ1-1	CASRALNTEAFF	TGTGCCAGCAGGGCTCTGAACACTGAAGCTTTCTTT
NA	TRBV19	NA	TRBJ1-3	CASSYGAGNTIYF	TGTGCCAGTAGTTATGGGGCTGGAAACACCATATATTTT
NA	TRBV9	NA	TRBJ2-5	CASSVGGKETQYF	TGTGCCAGCAGCGTAGGAGGGAAAGAGACCCAGTACTTC
NA	TRBV4-2	few	TRBJ2-1	CASSQDPSLNEQFF	TGTGCCAGCAGCCAAGATCCCAGCCTAAATGAGCAGTTCTTC
NA	TRBV11-2	NA	TRBJ2-7	CASSLAPISYEQYF	TGTGCCAGCAGCTTAGCACCGATTTCCTACGAGCAGTACTTC
NA	TRBV18	NA	TRBJ2-5	CASSPLQGRETQYF	TGTGCCAGCTCACCACTCCAGGGTCGAGAGACCCAGTACTTC
NA	TRBV18	NA	TRBJ1-3	CASSPRPPRGTIGDTIYF	TGTGCCAGCTCACCTAGACCTCCTCGCGGGACAATAGGGGACACCATATATTTT
NA	TRBV15	NA	TRBJ1-3	CATSSIGGYSGNTIYF	TGTGCCACCAGCAGTATTGGGGGGTACTCTGGAAACACCATATATTTT
NA	TRBV5-6	NA	TRBJ1-2	CASSEDRYGYTF	TGTGCCAGCAGCGAGGATCGCTATGGCTACACCTTC
TRBD1	TRBV19	NA	TRBJ2-3	CASSGRDSYTDTQYF	TGTGCCAGTAGTGGCCGGGACAGTTACACAGATACGCAGTATTTT
NA	TRBV20-1	NA	TRBJ2-3	CSASTPGPSTDTQYF	TGCAGTGCTAGTACTCCCGGGCCTAGCACAGATACGCAGTATTTT
NA	TRBV6-1	NA	TRBJ2-1	CASSEIGAINEQFF	TGTGCCAGCAGTGAAATAGGTGCAATAAATGAGCAGTTCTTC
TRBD1	TRBV28	NA	TRBJ1-6	CASTPLTGGGSPLHF	TGTGCCAGCACCCCTCTGACAGGGGGCGGTTCACCCCTCCACTTT